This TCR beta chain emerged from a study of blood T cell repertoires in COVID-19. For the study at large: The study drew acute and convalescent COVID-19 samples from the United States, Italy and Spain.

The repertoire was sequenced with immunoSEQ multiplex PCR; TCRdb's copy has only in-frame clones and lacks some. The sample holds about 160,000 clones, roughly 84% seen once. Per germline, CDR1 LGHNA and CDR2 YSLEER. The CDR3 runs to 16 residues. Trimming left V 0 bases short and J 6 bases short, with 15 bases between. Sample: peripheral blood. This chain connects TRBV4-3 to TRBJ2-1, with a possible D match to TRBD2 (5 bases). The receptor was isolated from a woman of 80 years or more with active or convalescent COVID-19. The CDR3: CASSQDQPGIGNEQFF. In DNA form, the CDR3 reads TGCGCCAGCAGCCAAGATCAGCCGGGGATAGGCAATGAGCAGTTCTTC.